A selection of T cell receptor beta chains follows, all from one sample in a study of T cells after yellow fever vaccination. TCRdb reprocessed the 5' RACE reads with MiXCR, giving one entry per CDR3 protein. The sample lists tens of thousands of distinct CDR3 sequences, more than 5.5% occurring once. The source was CD8+ T cells sorted from PBMCs, collected roughly 5 days after the first yellow fever vaccination. The receptor source for this set is a man aged 18 to 30 who received the YFV17D yellow fever vaccine. Both conserved end residues are part of each CDR3. A D gene is named only where the DNA matches it firmly. Size is omitted from some rows. Given values are once, few, many or a class for expanded clones.

abundance: few; d_gene: -; len: 16; j_gene: TRBJ2-5; v_gene: TRBV7-2; CDR3aa: CASSLVGSVAQETQYF; CDR3nt: TGTGCCAGCAGCTTAGTGGGCTCCGTGGCCCAAGAGACCCAGTACTTC
abundance: -; d_gene: -; len: 13; j_gene: TRBJ2-5; v_gene: TRBV7-8; CDR3aa: CASSLYESETQYF; CDR3nt: TGTGCCAGCAGCTTATACGAGAGTGAGACCCAGTACTTC
abundance: many; d_gene: -; len: 16; j_gene: TRBJ2-4; v_gene: TRBV5-8; CDR3aa: CASSPLGHGSKNIQYF; CDR3nt: TGTGCCAGCAGCCCCCTGGGGCACGGGAGCAAAAACATTCAGTACTTC
abundance: many; d_gene: -; len: 13; j_gene: TRBJ2-1; v_gene: TRBV27; CDR3aa: CASSPGRSNEQFF; CDR3nt: TGTGCCAGCAGCCCAGGGAGGTCTAATGAGCAGTTCTTC
abundance: few; d_gene: TRBD2; len: 13; j_gene: TRBJ2-2; v_gene: TRBV12-3/TRBV12-4; CDR3aa: CASSQPGLAGAFF; CDR3nt: TGTGCCAGCAGCCAACCGGGACTAGCGGGGGCGTTTTTT
abundance: -; d_gene: TRBD1; len: 15; j_gene: TRBJ2-5; v_gene: TRBV4-1; CDR3aa: CASSPGQGLVKTQYF; CDR3nt: TGCGCCAGCAGCCCGGGACAGGGGCTAGTAAAGACCCAGTACTTC
abundance: -; d_gene: -; len: 15; j_gene: TRBJ1-1; v_gene: TRBV4-3; CDR3aa: CASSQEDNFYTEAFF; CDR3nt: TGCGCCAGCAGCCAAGAGGATAATTTCTACACTGAAGCTTTCTTT
abundance: few; d_gene: TRBD1; len: 14; j_gene: TRBJ2-7; v_gene: TRBV7-3; CDR3aa: CASSPEQGSGEQYF; CDR3nt: TGTGCCAGCAGCCCCGAACAGGGGTCTGGCGAGCAGTACTTC
abundance: -; d_gene: -; len: 18; j_gene: TRBJ1-2; v_gene: TRBV13; CDR3aa: CASSSRRQGTVGYYGYTF; CDR3nt: TGTGCCAGCAGCTCAAGGCGCCAGGGGACCGTGGGCTACTATGGCTACACCTTC
abundance: -; d_gene: -; len: 15; j_gene: TRBJ2-1; v_gene: TRBV7-9; CDR3aa: CASSPGFDRGIEQFF; CDR3nt: TGTGCCAGCAGCCCGGGTTTTGATAGGGGGATTGAGCAGTTCTTC